The rows below give T cell receptor beta chains drawn from one sample of a study of T cell repertoires in urothelial bladder cancer. The table came from immunoSEQ multiplex PCR; TCRdb's copy has only in-frame clones and leaves some out. This sample has some 2,600 clones; 68% occur once, and the top ten carry around 14%. Source material: bladder tissue. These receptors all come from a human donor with a benign inflammatory bladder lesion. Both conserved end residues are part of each CDR3. The order of the fields is V gene, D gene, CDR3 length, clone size, J gene, CDR3 protein, CDR3 DNA. The D gene is left open where the match is weak. Size is stated for part of the rows, as once, few or many counts, or as a class when the clone is expanded.

v_call: TRBV10-3; d_call: TRBD2; cdr3_length: 16; clone_size: NA; j_call: TRBJ2-1; cdr3_aa: CAISEGTSGANNEQFF; cdr3_nt: TGTGCCATCAGTGAAGGGACTAGCGGGGCTAACAATGAGCAGTTCTTC
v_call: TRBV4-1; d_call: NA; cdr3_length: 14; clone_size: NA; j_call: TRBJ2-5; cdr3_aa: CASSRGGPGETQYF; cdr3_nt: TGCGCCAGCAGCCGCGGGGGCCCCGGGGAGACCCAGTACTTC
v_call: TRBV13; d_call: NA; cdr3_length: 14; clone_size: few; j_call: TRBJ2-1; cdr3_aa: CASSLGSSSNEQFF; cdr3_nt: TGTGCCAGCAGCTTAGGTTCTTCATCCAATGAGCAGTTCTTC
v_call: TRBV21-1; d_call: NA; cdr3_length: 12; clone_size: NA; j_call: TRBJ2-3; cdr3_aa: CASSEEVDTQYF; cdr3_nt: TGTGCCAGCAGCGAGGAAGTAGATACGCAGTATTTT
v_call: TRBV10-3; d_call: TRBD1; cdr3_length: 14; clone_size: NA; j_call: TRBJ2-1; cdr3_aa: CAISDRSGGNEQFF; cdr3_nt: TGTGCCATCAGTGACCGGTCAGGGGGCAATGAGCAGTTCTTC
v_call: TRBV9; d_call: TRBD2; cdr3_length: 14; clone_size: NA; j_call: TRBJ2-7; cdr3_aa: CASSAQLATREQYF; cdr3_nt: TGTGCCAGCAGCGCACAACTAGCGACCAGGGAGCAGTACTTC
v_call: TRBV5-4; d_call: NA; cdr3_length: 13; clone_size: few; j_call: TRBJ1-1; cdr3_aa: CASSLPWDTEAFF; cdr3_nt: TGTGCCAGCAGTCTACCTTGGGACACTGAAGCTTTCTTT
v_call: TRBV4-2; d_call: TRBD2; cdr3_length: 18; clone_size: once; j_call: TRBJ2-4; cdr3_aa: CASSSGLAGGIAKNIQYF; cdr3_nt: TGTGCCAGCAGCTCCGGACTAGCGGGAGGGATAGCCAAAAACATTCAGTACTTC
v_call: TRBV6-4; d_call: NA; cdr3_length: 12; clone_size: NA; j_call: TRBJ1-2; cdr3_aa: CASRSDGYGYTF; cdr3_nt: TGTGCCAGCAGATCTGACGGCTATGGCTACACCTTC
v_call: TRBV7-2; d_call: NA; cdr3_length: 13; clone_size: NA; j_call: TRBJ2-2; cdr3_aa: CASQKAYTGELFF; cdr3_nt: TGTGCCAGCCAAAAAGCGTACACCGGGGAGCTGTTTTTT
v_call: TRBV10-3; d_call: NA; cdr3_length: 15; clone_size: NA; j_call: TRBJ2-3; cdr3_aa: CAISESHGSTDTQYF; cdr3_nt: TGTGCCATCAGTGAGTCCCACGGGAGCACAGATACGCAGTATTTT
v_call: TRBV18; d_call: NA; cdr3_length: 15; clone_size: NA; j_call: TRBJ1-6; cdr3_aa: CASSPDSSSGSPLHF; cdr3_nt: TGTGCCAGCTCGCCCGATTCGTCCTCTGGTTCACCCCTCCACTTT
v_call: TRBV9; d_call: NA; cdr3_length: 14; clone_size: few; j_call: TRBJ2-7; cdr3_aa: CASSVYSGYYEQYF; cdr3_nt: TGTGCCAGCAGCGTATATTCTGGTTACTACGAGCAGTACTTC
v_call: TRBV10-2; d_call: NA; cdr3_length: 15; clone_size: once; j_call: TRBJ1-5; cdr3_aa: CASTPESFGGQPQHF; cdr3_nt: TGCGCCAGCACGCCAGAATCGTTTGGAGGGCAGCCCCAGCATTTT
v_call: TRBV10-3; d_call: NA; cdr3_length: 19; clone_size: NA; j_call: TRBJ2-3; cdr3_aa: CAISPISRGRRTSTDTQYF; cdr3_nt: TGTGCCATCAGCCCCATTTCCCGGGGTCGGCGAACTAGCACAGATACGCAGTATTTT
v_call: TRBV11-3; d_call: TRBD2; cdr3_length: 15; clone_size: NA; j_call: TRBJ2-3; cdr3_aa: CASSFGTSGMDTQYF; cdr3_nt: TGTGCCAGCAGCTTTGGGACTAGCGGGATGGATACGCAGTATTTT
v_call: TRBV4-2; d_call: TRBD1; cdr3_length: 14; clone_size: NA; j_call: TRBJ1-2; cdr3_aa: CASSSLDRADGYTF; cdr3_nt: TGTGCCAGCAGCTCTCTGGACAGGGCGGATGGCTACACCTTC
v_call: TRBV10-2; d_call: NA; cdr3_length: 16; clone_size: once; j_call: TRBJ2-1; cdr3_aa: CASSESAGKGDNEQFF; cdr3_nt: TGCGCCAGCAGTGAATCGGCAGGGAAGGGGGACAATGAGCAGTTCTTC
v_call: TRBV9; d_call: NA; cdr3_length: 14; clone_size: NA; j_call: TRBJ1-5; cdr3_aa: CASSVAGTNQPQHF; cdr3_nt: TGTGCCAGCAGCGTAGCAGGGACCAATCAGCCCCAGCATTTT